These 10 T cell receptor beta chains came from one sample sequenced in a study of blood T cell repertoires in COVID-19. Measured with immunoSEQ multiplex PCR; TCRdb has only the in-frame clones, and not every one. The sample shows about 300,000 clones, roughly nine tenths of them seen only once. The specimen was peripheral blood. The receptors shown here come from a woman in her thirties with COVID-19, enrolled during active disease.

The chain links TRBV25-1 to TRBJ2-7, with D perhaps matching TRBD2 (5 bases). Trimming took 4 bases from V and 0 from J, leaving 10 bases between them. Germline-derived CDR1 and CDR2 are MGHDK and SYGVNS. This CDR3 is 14 amino acids long. CDR3 DNA: TGTGCCAGCAGTGCCTTACTAGACTCCTACGAGCAGTACTTC. It is translated as CASSALLDSYEQYF.

The chain joins TRBV27 to TRBJ1-6; D is perhaps TRBD1 (6 bases). V lost 7 bases to trimming and J lost 6 bases, with 16 bases between them. The CDR3 runs 15 residues. Per the germline V gene, CDR1 is MNHEY and CDR2 is SMNVEV (reference sequence). CDR3 region: CASMLRQAVNSPLHF. For the CDR3, the DNA is TGTGCCAGCATGCTCCGACAGGCGGTTAATTCACCCCTCCACTTT.

The chain uses TRBV12-3 or TRBV12-4 and TRBJ1-1; 7 nucleotides line up with TRBD1. The CDR3 has 13 amino acids. V was pared by 6 bases and J by 8 bases, with 9 bases of the junction left unmatched. This CDR3 is CASSPGQISEAFF. The CDR3 bases are TGTGCCAGCAGCCCGGGACAGATTAGCGAAGCTTTCTTT.

This chain connects TRBV4-2 to TRBJ1-6, with TRBD1 matching 11 bases. CDR1 and CDR2 (germline): LGHNA, YNFKEQ. The CDR3 length is 16 residues. V lost 1 base and J lost 8; bases outside the gene matches: 4. In DNA form, the CDR3 reads TGTGCCAGCAGCCAAGGGACAGGGGGCGGTTATTCACCCCTCCACTTT. It specifies CASSQGTGGGYSPLHF.

The genes are TRBV5-4 and TRBJ2-2, with D perhaps matching TRBD2 (7 bases). This CDR3 is built from 14 residues. Trimming removed 5 bases at V and 6 bases at J, with 14 bases between. Germline loops: CDR1 SGHNT, CDR2 YYREEE (reference sequence). The CDR3 region is CASRSGEGAGELFF. In nucleotides, the CDR3 is TGTGCCAGCAGGTCAGGGGAGGGTGCCGGGGAGCTGTTTTTT.

The chain uses TRBV20-1 and TRBJ1-5; D is perhaps TRBD1 (5 bases). Trimming left V 8 bases short and J 5 bases short, with 10 bases between. The CDR3 runs 11 residues. The germline CDR1 and CDR2 sequences are DFQATT and SNEGSKA (reference sequence). As DNA, the CDR3 is TGCAGTTCGGGGGTTGATCAGCCCCAGCATTTT. Translation: CSSGVDQPQHF.

This sequence joins TRBV7-9 and TRBJ1-2; D gene unclear. Trimming left V 4 bases short and J 3 bases short, with 15 bases between. This CDR3 spans 15 amino acids. Germline V CDR1 and CDR2: SEHNR, FQNEAQ (reference sequence). The CDR3 is CASSSPKKGDYGYTF. In nucleotides, the CDR3 is TGTGCCAGCAGCTCCCCCAAAAAAGGAGACTATGGCTACACCTTC.

The rearrangement joins TRBV28 to TRBJ1-2; 8 nucleotides agree with TRBD1. Germline CDR1 reads MDHEN; CDR2 reads SYDVKM. With 4 bases clipped from V and 2 bases from J, the junction kept 9 bases outside the gene matches. The CDR3 has 16 residues. The CDR3 sequence: CASSSPPGGVNYGYTF. CDR3 nucleotide sequence: TGTGCCAGCAGTTCACCACCAGGGGGCGTCAACTATGGCTACACCTTC.

Of note for this clone: The same CDR3 can be traced to other DNA sequences in this sample. The chain employs TRBV19 and TRBJ2-5; tentatively, D is TRBD2 (5 bases). From germline, CDR1 is LNHDA and CDR2 SQIVND (reference sequence). V lost 8 bases and J lost 2, with 12 bases in between. The CDR3 is made up of 13 amino acids. The CDR3 nucleotides read TGTGCCAGTCGTTCGGCGGGTCAAGAGACCCAGTACTTC. It codes for CASRSAGQETQYF.

The V and J genes are TRBV6-5 and TRBJ2-2; D not resolved. In germline, CDR1 is MNHEY, CDR2 SVGAGI. Trimming stripped 5 bases from V and 4 bases from J, with 8 bases between. CDR3 size: 13 residues. The DNA of the CDR3 is TGTGCCAGCAGTCCACTCCCCACCGGGGAGCTGTTTTTT. Encoded protein: CASSPLPTGELFF.